Presented here are 14 T cell receptor beta chains from one specimen sequenced in a study of blood T cells in healthy people across ages. Alongside a J-beta primer mix, a sample-barcoded 5' primer served in a second PCR lasting about 6 to 11 cycles. TCRdb independently ran MiXCR on the 5' RACE reads; one entry per CDR3 protein. Of around 1,100,000 distinct CDR3 sequences in the sample, 35% to 45% are singletons; the top ten hold roughly 13%. The specimen sequenced was blood. Receptors originate from a man younger than 35 in good health.

V usage is TRBV7-9 and J usage is TRBJ1-4; D is undetermined. The length of the CDR3 is 15 residues. Germline lookup yields CDR1 SEHNR and CDR2 FQNEAQ (reference sequence). Trimming cost V 1 base and J 5 bases, with 11 bases left between them. The CDR3, as DNA: TGTGCCAGCAGCTTAGGTTTGGCCATCAATGAAAAACTGTTTTTT. Translated, it gives CASSLGLAINEKLFF. Using reference TRBV7-9 and TRBJ1-4 for the parts outside the CDR3, the full variable domain is DTGVSQNPRHKITKRGQNVTFRCDPISEHNRLYWYRQTLGQGPEFLTYFQNEAQLEKSRLLSDRFSAERPKGSFSTLEIQRTEQGDSAMYLCASSLGLAINEKLFFGSGTQLSVL.

The chain carries TRBV4-3 and TRBJ2-4; D is uncertain. V gave up 1 base and J gave up 6 bases, with 7 bases separating them. The CDR3 is 13 residues long. Germline CDR1 reads LGHNA; CDR2 reads YSLEER. The chain's CDR3 is CASSQGTGNIQYF. The CDR3 nucleotides read TGCGCCAGCAGCCAAGGGACGGGAAACATTCAGTACTTC.

This clonotype showed up just a few times. V usage is TRBV24-1 and J usage is TRBJ2-3; unclear D gene. Germline V CDR1 and CDR2: KGHDR, SFDVKD. This CDR3 has 13 amino acids. Trimming took off 6 bases at V and 2 bases at J, with 8 bases between the two ends. CDR3 DNA: TGTGCCACCAGTCCGGGTTCCACAGATACGCAGTATTTT. Its protein is CATSPGSTDTQYF.

This clonotype showed up many times. The rearrangement links TRBV10-3 to TRBJ2-1, with D maybe TRBD2 (6 bases). Germline CDR1 reads ENHRY; CDR2 reads SYGVKD. V was trimmed by 6 bases and J by 4 bases, leaving 13 bases between them. The CDR3 sequence is 14 residues long. In nucleotides, the CDR3 is TGTGCCATCAGACCCGGGGGAGAGTACAATGAGCAGTTCTTC. Protein product: CAIRPGGEYNEQFF.

This clonotype was counted between two and nine times. CDR3 coding DNA: TGCAGCGTTGCCGGGGCCCGGGGTCAGCCCCAGCATTTT. This encodes CSVAGARGQPQHF. This chain links TRBV29-1 with TRBJ1-5, with D possibly TRBD1 on 5 matching bases. V lost 4 bases and J lost 6, with 13 bases in between. CDR1 SQVTM and CDR2 ANQGSEA come from the germline V gene. The CDR3 length is 13 residues.

In its sample, this clonotype was seen a few times. The J gene is TRBJ1-2, the V gene TRBV11-2, with D unclear. This CDR3 has 13 residues. The V gene's germline CDR1 is SGHAT and CDR2 FQNNGV. The germline V and J ends were trimmed by 5 bases and 5 bases, with 12 bases remaining between them. CDR3 amino acids: CASSRGSGYGYTF. DNA for the CDR3: TGTGCCAGCAGCCGTGGTTCTGGTTATGGCTACACCTTC.

To note about this clonotype: This may be a read error, as it is one base from a much larger clone. The chain links TRBV14 to TRBJ2-7; 7 nucleotides agree with TRBD2. Losses at the gene ends were 0 bases for V and 7 bases for J; bases not matched to a gene: 3. Germline V gene data show CDR1 as SGHDN and CDR2 as FVKESK. CDR3 length: 13 residues. The CDR3 nucleotides are TGTGCCAGCAGCCAAGATCGAGCGGGGGAGCAGTACTTC. Translated: CASSQDRAGEQYF.

This chain joins TRBV7-9 and TRBJ2-3; 9 nucleotides align to TRBD1. The CDR3 totals 18 residues. Germline V gives CDR1 SEHNR, CDR2 FQNEAQ (reference sequence). With V trimmed by 4 bases and J by 1 base, 12 bases remained unmatched. The CDR3 DNA reads TGTGCCAGCAGCTCGGGGCGACTAACAGGGGGCGGCACAGATACGCAGTATTTT. Translated, it gives CASSSGRLTGGGTDTQYF.

This clonotype has a handful of counts. The CDR3 DNA sequence: TGTGCCAGCAGCCCCAGAGAACTGAACACCGGGGAGCTGTTTTTT. Amino acid sequence: CASSPRELNTGELFF. The chain links TRBV3-1 to TRBJ2-2; no reliable D call. Germline loops: CDR1 LGHDT, CDR2 YNNKEL (reference sequence). Trimming took off 4 bases at V and 1 base at J, with 10 bases between the two ends. CDR3 size: 15 residues.

This chain links TRBV6-2 or TRBV6-3 with TRBJ2-7; no definite D call. The CDR3 has 11 residues. CDR1 MNHEY and CDR2 SVGEGT come from the germline V gene. Between the trimmed V and J ends, which lost 2 bases and 5 bases, there was a span of 4 bases. CDR3 nucleotides: TGTGCCAGCAGTTACCCCCACGAGCAGTACTTC. Amino acids: CASSYPHEQYF.

The V and J genes are TRBV28 and TRBJ1-2; D might be TRBD1 (5 bases). This CDR3 is built from 14 residues. Trimming shortened V by 1 base and J by 4 bases, and 10 bases separated the two germline ends. In germline, CDR1 is MDHEN, CDR2 SYDVKM. This CDR3 is CASSLSWDVYGYTF. The CDR3, as DNA: TGTGCCAGCAGTTTATCGTGGGACGTCTATGGCTACACCTTC.

This clonotype was picked up one time. This may come from a read error, since a much larger clone is one base off. This chain uses TRBV7-9 with TRBJ2-7; D is perhaps TRBD2 (6 bases). With 5 bases removed from V and 3 bases from J, the gap between germline ends came to 11 bases. The CDR3 totals 13 residues. The germline CDR1 and CDR2 sequences are SEHNR and FQNEAQ (reference sequence). The CDR3, as DNA: TGTGCCAGCAGCGCGGGGCTAAACTACGAGCAGTACTTC. It codes for CASSAGLNYEQYF. The whole variable domain, filled in from reference TRBV7-9 and TRBJ2-7, reads DTGVSQNPRHKITKRGQNVTFRCDPISEHNRLYWYRQTLGQGPEFLTYFQNEAQLEKSRLLSDRFSAERPKGSFSTLEIQRTEQGDSAMYLCASSAGLNYEQYFGPGTRLTVT.

The chain is built from TRBV2 and TRBJ2-1; D call uncertain. CDR1 SNHLY and CDR2 FYNNEI come from the germline V gene. CDR3 length: 12 amino acids. V was pared by 4 bases and J by 6 bases, with 7 bases between. CDR3 region: CASSGLGNEQFF. The CDR3, as DNA: TGTGCCAGCAGTGGGCTAGGCAATGAGCAGTTCTTC.

The rearrangement uses TRBV6-2 or TRBV6-3 and TRBJ2-5, with 7 bases fitting TRBD1. Trimming at V came to 0 bases and at J to 13 bases, leaving 26 bases not matched to a gene. This CDR3 is built from 19 residues. CDR1 and CDR2 from the germline V gene are MNHEY and SVGEGT. The CDR3 reads CASSYSRQGQTGNSYERYF. The CDR3 region has the DNA TGTGCCAGCAGTTACTCCCGACAGGGACAAACAGGAAACTCCTACGAGCGGTACTTC.